This T cell receptor (beta chain) derives from a study of prognosis after radiotherapy for stage I lung cancer. As for the study in general: Radiotherapy was SBRT in 3 to 5 fractions with a biologically effective dose of at least 100 Gy. Study conclusions and caveats: Metastatic and non-metastatic patients reportedly diverged in TRBV and TRBJ gene usage.

The CDR3 has 15 residues. V lost 6 bases to trimming and J lost 5 bases, with 20 bases between them. CDR1 SGHAT and CDR2 FQDESV come from the germline V gene (reference sequence). CDR3 of TCR beta was amplified from genomic DNA via a two-round multiplex PCR. The first round of PCR was done with primers that matched each TRBV and TRBJ gene. TCRdb re-derived calls from the multiplex PCR reads in MiXCR, one entry per CDR3 protein. The sample shows about 36,000 distinct CDR3 sequences, approximately 29% of them seen only once. At least ten counts were recorded for this clonotype. Its antigen is not identified.

The genes are TRBV11-1 and TRBJ2-7; perhaps TRBD1 as D (5 bases). The sequence was collected from a donor older than 45 with non-small cell lung cancer. The sequencing used PBMCs, collected before or after stereotactic body radiation therapy (not recorded which). Here the CDR3 DNA reads TGTGCCAGCAGGCGAGATAGGGGTCTAGAGAACGAGCAGTACTTC. This sequence encodes CASRRDRGLENEQYF.